This T cell receptor (beta chain) was captured in a study of blood T cell repertoires in COVID-19. The wider study: Sites across the United States, Italy and Spain contributed samples from acute and convalescent COVID-19.

Repertoires were generated with immunoSEQ multiplex PCR, while TCRdb's copy carries only in-frame clones and drops some. The repertoire holds approximately 330,000 clones, with 65% to 90% as singletons. Participant age was about 18 to 95 years, and participants resided in about 25 US areas. Participant reports of clinical history set cohort assignment. The CDR3 is 15 residues long. CDR1 SGDLS and CDR2 YYNGEE come from the germline V gene. Trimming took off 2 bases at V and 2 bases at J, with 12 bases between the two ends. This clone was observed once. The TCR sequence derives from a woman between 35 and 50 years old with acute COVID-19. Sequencing was carried out using PBMCs or T cells enriched from blood (not recorded which). The V and J genes are TRBV9 and TRBJ2-3, with D maybe TRBD2 (6 bases). The CDR3 nucleotides are TGTGCCAGCAGCGTTGAGGGACTCTTCACAGATACGCAGTATTTT. This translates into CASSVEGLFTDTQYF.